A selection of T cell receptor beta chains follows, all from one sample in a study of shared clonotypes between healthy human individuals. Profiled with immunoSEQ multiplex PCR; TCRdb holds only in-frame clones, not every one. The sample has about 1.5 million clones; 98% are singletons. The sample taken for sequencing was naive CD4+ T cells sorted from blood. The receptor set was obtained from a man aged 25-45 years in good health. Both conserved end residues are part of each CDR3. The order of the fields is J gene, D gene, V gene, clone size, CDR3 protein, CDR3 DNA. The D gene is left open where the match is weak. Clone size is stated in some rows and not others, as once, few, many or a class when expanded.

TRBJ1-2,TRBD1,TRBV28,once,CASSLLQGAYGYTF,TGTGCCAGCAGTTTACTCCAGGGGGCCTATGGCTACACCTTC
TRBJ1-1,.,TRBV18,.,CASSPTQAPNTEAFF,TGTGCCAGCTCACCAACGCAGGCACCGAACACTGAAGCTTTCTTT
TRBJ1-2,.,TRBV18,.,CASSQKTNRILAGYTF,TGTGCCAGCTCACAAAAGACCAACAGGATTTTAGCCGGCTACACCTTC
TRBJ2-1,.,TRBV2,.,CASLRDLGGNEQFF,TGTGCCAGCCTCAGGGATCTTGGGGGCAATGAGCAGTTCTTC
TRBJ2-2,TRBD2,TRBV5-6,.,CASSLVGGRGTGELFF,TGTGCCAGCAGCTTGGTTGGCGGGAGAGGCACCGGGGAGCTGTTTTTT
TRBJ2-5,.,TRBV7-9,.,CASSGGETQYF,TGTGCCAGCAGTGGGGGAGAGACCCAGTACTTC
TRBJ2-3,.,TRBV4-1,.,CASSQEYGASTDTQYF,TGCGCCAGCAGCCAAGAATACGGGGCTAGCACAGATACGCAGTATTTT
TRBJ1-2,.,TRBV29-1,.,CSVEDYRRVQSYTF,TGCAGCGTTGAAGATTATCGCAGGGTCCAGTCCTACACCTTC
TRBJ2-7,TRBD1,TRBV10-3,.,CATEQRQGDSYEQYF,TGTGCCACCGAACAACGACAGGGTGACTCCTACGAGCAGTACTTC
TRBJ1-3,.,TRBV11-1,.,CASSPTISGNTIYF,TGTGCCAGCAGCCCTACTATCTCTGGAAACACCATATATTTT
TRBJ2-6,.,TRBV5-1,.,CASSLGTSLSGANVLTF,TGCGCCAGCAGCTTGGGGACTTCCCTCTCTGGGGCCAACGTCCTGACTTTC
TRBJ2-1,.,TRBV27,.,CASSFTTIKGNEQFF,TGTGCCAGCAGTTTTACGACAATAAAGGGTAATGAGCAGTTCTTC
TRBJ1-5,TRBD1,TRBV5-8,.,CASSLSGGARNQPQHF,TGTGCCAGCAGCTTATCAGGGGGCGCCCGGAATCAGCCCCAGCATTTT
TRBJ2-2,.,TRBV15,once,CATSRDQLSTGELFF,TGTGCCACCAGCAGAGATCAGCTCTCCACCGGGGAGCTGTTTTTT
TRBJ2-7,TRBD2,TRBV5-1,.,CASRAGLAGNYEQYF,TGCGCCAGCAGGGCGGGACTAGCGGGAAACTACGAGCAGTACTTC
TRBJ1-1,TRBD1,TRBV5-4,.,CASSHARDRGMNTEAFF,TGTGCCAGCAGCCACGCCCGGGACAGGGGGATGAACACTGAAGCTTTCTTT
TRBJ1-2,.,TRBV23-1,.,CASSNAVLRRKTYGF,TGCGCCAGCAGTAACGCAGTGCTACGCAGAAAGACCTATGGCTTC
TRBJ2-3,.,TRBV10-1,once,CASSWGINTDTQYF,TGCGCCAGCTCTTGGGGGATAAACACAGATACGCAGTATTTT
TRBJ1-1,.,TRBV7-2,.,CASSLAQYTEAFF,TGTGCCAGCAGCTTAGCACAGTACACTGAAGCTTTCTTT
TRBJ2-7,.,TRBV5-1,.,CASSLATGQSSYEQYF,TGCGCCAGCAGCTTAGCGACGGGACAAAGCTCCTACGAGCAGTACTTC
TRBJ2-2,TRBD2,TRBV5-1,.,CASRPGGPNGELFF,TGCGCCAGCAGGCCGGGAGGGCCGAACGGGGAGCTGTTTTTT
TRBJ1-1,.,TRBV28,once,CASRWGGGLSEAFF,TGTGCCAGCAGGTGGGGAGGGGGTTTGTCTGAAGCTTTCTTT
TRBJ2-1,TRBD2,TRBV12-5,.,CASGLSPLAGGAGNEQFF,TGTGCTAGTGGTTTGTCCCCTCTAGCGGGAGGGGCAGGCAATGAGCAGTTCTTC
TRBJ2-1,.,TRBV7-2,.,CASSSSGPQAYNEQFF,TGTGCCAGCAGCTCGTCGGGACCGCAAGCCTACAATGAGCAGTTCTTC
TRBJ2-2,.,TRBV18,.,CASSRTREHNTGELFF,TGTGCCAGCTCACGAACCCGGGAGCACAACACCGGGGAGCTGTTTTTT
TRBJ2-2,.,TRBV18,.,CATTSQTYGELFF,TGTGCCACCACGAGCCAGACCTACGGGGAGCTGTTTTTT
TRBJ1-1,.,TRBV2,.,CASSDKTEAFF,TGTGCCAGCAGCGACAAAACTGAAGCTTTCTTT
TRBJ2-7,.,TRBV5-8,.,CASSSTYEQYF,TGTGCCAGCAGCTCGACCTACGAGCAGTACTTC
TRBJ1-1,.,TRBV6-5,.,CASSYELTDTGTEAFF,TGTGCCAGCAGTTATGAACTTACGGACACAGGCACTGAAGCTTTCTTT
TRBJ1-2,.,TRBV2,few,CASSERELAPYTF,TGTGCCAGCAGTGAAAGGGAGTTGGCCCCCTACACCTTC
TRBJ2-7,TRBD2,TRBV5-1,.,CASTTGRGSYEQYF,TGCGCCAGCACCACCGGGCGGGGGAGTTACGAGCAGTACTTC
TRBJ2-7,TRBD1,TRBV18,.,CASSPLGVGQGAYEQYF,TGTGCCAGCTCACCGCTCGGCGTAGGACAGGGGGCATACGAGCAGTACTTC
TRBJ1-1,.,TRBV18,.,CASSPVGGPYMNTEAFF,TGTGCCAGCTCACCGGTGGGGGGACCGTACATGAACACTGAAGCTTTCTTT
TRBJ2-1,.,TRBV2,.,CASSEALVGNEQFF,TGTGCCAGCAGTGAAGCGCTAGTAGGCAATGAGCAGTTCTTC
TRBJ2-5,.,TRBV9,.,CASSASSLVVETQYF,TGTGCCAGCAGCGCGAGCTCCTTGGTAGTAGAGACCCAGTACTTC
TRBJ2-5,.,TRBV5-6,once,CASSRRLFQETQYF,TGTGCCAGCAGTAGACGACTCTTCCAAGAGACCCAGTACTTC
TRBJ2-2,.,TRBV5-4,.,CASSLSKTGELFF,TGTGCCAGCAGCTTGTCAAAAACCGGGGAGCTGTTTTTT
TRBJ2-7,.,TRBV25-1,.,CASSEFIYEQYF,TGTGCCAGCAGTGAATTTATCTACGAGCAGTACTTC
TRBJ2-1,TRBD2,TRBV19,.,CASSKDPSGLYNEQFF,TGTGCCAGTAGTAAGGACCCTAGCGGCTTATACAATGAGCAGTTCTTC
TRBJ2-1,.,TRBV7-2,.,CASSFKQLLEQFF,TGTGCCAGCAGCTTTAAGCAACTACTTGAGCAGTTCTTC
TRBJ2-7,.,TRBV28,.,CASYSGRGEGSYEQYF,TGTGCCAGCTACTCCGGGCGCGGGGAAGGCTCCTACGAGCAGTACTTC
TRBJ1-2,.,TRBV2,.,CASSEGLNYGYTF,TGTGCCAGCAGTGAAGGCCTCAACTATGGCTACACCTTC
TRBJ2-5,.,TRBV9,.,CASSVAGETQYF,TGTGCCAGCAGCGTAGCAGGGGAGACCCAGTACTTC
TRBJ1-2,.,TRBV6-5,.,CASRRDYGYTF,TGTGCCAGTCGGCGGGACTATGGCTACACCTTC
TRBJ2-3,.,TRBV6-5,.,CASSLADTQYF,TGTGCCAGCAGTCTAGCAGATACGCAGTATTTT
TRBJ1-5,.,TRBV5-4,.,CASSLESGQPQHF,TGTGCCAGCAGCTTGGAGTCCGGGCAGCCCCAGCATTTT
TRBJ2-3,.,TRBV5-8,.,CASSFELPDTQYF,TGTGCCAGCAGCTTCGAACTACCAGATACGCAGTATTTT
TRBJ2-3,TRBD2,TRBV11-2,.,CASSWDGLAGSTDTQYF,TGTGCCAGCAGCTGGGACGGACTAGCGGGGAGCACAGATACGCAGTATTTT
TRBJ2-1,TRBD2,TRBV9,.,CASSVAGGYYNEQFF,TGTGCCAGCAGCGTAGCGGGAGGCTATTACAATGAGCAGTTCTTC
TRBJ1-1,.,TRBV6-6,.,CASRNRGTEAFF,TGTGCCAGCAGGAACCGGGGCACTGAAGCTTTCTTT
TRBJ2-1,.,TRBV27,.,CASSLWESSYNEQFF,TGTGCCAGCAGTTTATGGGAGAGCTCCTACAATGAGCAGTTCTTC